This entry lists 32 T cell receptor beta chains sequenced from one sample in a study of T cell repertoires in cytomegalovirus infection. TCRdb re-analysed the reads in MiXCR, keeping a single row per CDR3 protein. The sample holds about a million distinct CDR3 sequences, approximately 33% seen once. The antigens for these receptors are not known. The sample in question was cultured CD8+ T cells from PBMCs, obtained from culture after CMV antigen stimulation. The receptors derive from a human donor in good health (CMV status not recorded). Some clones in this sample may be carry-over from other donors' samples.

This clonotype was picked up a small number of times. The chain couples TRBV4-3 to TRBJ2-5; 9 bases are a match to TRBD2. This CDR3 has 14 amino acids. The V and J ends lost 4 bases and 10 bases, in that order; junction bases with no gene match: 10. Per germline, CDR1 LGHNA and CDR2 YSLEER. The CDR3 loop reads CASSPGLAFEVQYF. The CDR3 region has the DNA TGCGCCAGCAGCCCTGGACTAGCGTTCGAAGTCCAGTACTTC.

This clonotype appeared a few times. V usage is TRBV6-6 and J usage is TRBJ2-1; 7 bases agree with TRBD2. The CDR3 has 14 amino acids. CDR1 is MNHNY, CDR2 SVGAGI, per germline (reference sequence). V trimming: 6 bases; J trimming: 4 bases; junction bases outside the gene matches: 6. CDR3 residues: CASRYGGGYNEQFF. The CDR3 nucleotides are TGTGCCAGCAGGTATGGCGGGGGTTACAATGAGCAGTTCTTC.

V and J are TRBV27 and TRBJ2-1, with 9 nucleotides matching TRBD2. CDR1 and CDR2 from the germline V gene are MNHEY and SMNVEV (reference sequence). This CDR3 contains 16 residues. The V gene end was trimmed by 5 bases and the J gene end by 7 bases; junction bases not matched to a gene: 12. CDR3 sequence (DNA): TGTGCCAGCAGTCCCCTCTGGCGGGGGGGCTTTAATGAGCAGTTCTTC. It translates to CASSPLWRGGFNEQFF.

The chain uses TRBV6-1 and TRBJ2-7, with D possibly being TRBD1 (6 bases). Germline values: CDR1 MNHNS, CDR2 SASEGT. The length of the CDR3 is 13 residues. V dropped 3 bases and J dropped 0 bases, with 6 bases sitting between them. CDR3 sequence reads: CASSEDSSYEQYV. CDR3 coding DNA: TGTGCCAGCAGTGAGGACAGCTCCTACGAGCAGTACGTC.

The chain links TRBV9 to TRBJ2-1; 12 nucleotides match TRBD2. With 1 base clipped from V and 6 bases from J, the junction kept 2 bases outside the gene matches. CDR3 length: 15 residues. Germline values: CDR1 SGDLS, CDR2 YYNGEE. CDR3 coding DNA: TGTGCCAGCAGCGTACCACTAGCGGGGGGCAATGAGCAGTTCTTC. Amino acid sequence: CASSVPLAGGNEQFF.

The CDR3 protein is CASSVGADEQFF. The CDR3 DNA reads as TGTGCCAGCAGCGTAGGGGCCGATGAGCAGTTCTTC. The rearrangement joins TRBV9 to TRBJ2-1; D unresolved. Germline CDR1 and CDR2: SGDLS and YYNGEE. This CDR3 has 12 amino acids. V lost 0 bases to trimming and J lost 8 bases, with 6 bases between them.

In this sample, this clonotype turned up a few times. The CDR3 DNA reads TGTGCCAGCAGTTTTCCGCGGGGGGGTAACAATGAGCAGTTCTTC. Encoded protein: CASSFPRGGNNEQFF. The J gene is TRBJ2-1, the V gene TRBV27, with 9 bases fitting TRBD2. CDR3 length: 15 amino acids. The germline V gene encodes CDR1 MNHEY and CDR2 SMNVEV (reference sequence). V trimming: 3 bases; J trimming: 5 bases; junction bases outside the gene matches: 5.

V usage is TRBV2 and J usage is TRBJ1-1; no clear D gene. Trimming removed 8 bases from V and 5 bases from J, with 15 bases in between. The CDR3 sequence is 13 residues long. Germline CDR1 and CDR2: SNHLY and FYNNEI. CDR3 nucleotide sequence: TGTGCCAGCCCTGATGGTGGTGGAACTGAAGCTTTCTTT. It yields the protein CASPDGGGTEAFF.

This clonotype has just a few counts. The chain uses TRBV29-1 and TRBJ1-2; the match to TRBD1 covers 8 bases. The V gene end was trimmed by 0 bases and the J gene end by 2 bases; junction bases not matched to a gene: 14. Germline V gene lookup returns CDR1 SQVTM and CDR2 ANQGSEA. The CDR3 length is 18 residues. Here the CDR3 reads CSVEDRGDRLGPNYGYTF. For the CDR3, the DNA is TGCAGCGTTGAAGATCGGGGGGACAGGTTGGGGCCCAACTATGGCTACACCTTC.

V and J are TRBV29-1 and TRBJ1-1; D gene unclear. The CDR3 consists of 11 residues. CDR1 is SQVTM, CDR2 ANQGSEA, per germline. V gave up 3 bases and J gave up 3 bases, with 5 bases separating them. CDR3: CSVDLDTEAFF. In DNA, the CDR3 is TGCAGCGTTGATTTGGACACTGAAGCTTTCTTT.

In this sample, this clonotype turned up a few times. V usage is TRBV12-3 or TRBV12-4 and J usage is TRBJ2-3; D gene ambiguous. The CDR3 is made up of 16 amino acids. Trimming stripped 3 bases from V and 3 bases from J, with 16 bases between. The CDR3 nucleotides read TGTGCCAGCAGTTTTCTTCTGCCTAGTCATACAGATACGCAGTATTTT. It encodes CASSFLLPSHTDTQYF.

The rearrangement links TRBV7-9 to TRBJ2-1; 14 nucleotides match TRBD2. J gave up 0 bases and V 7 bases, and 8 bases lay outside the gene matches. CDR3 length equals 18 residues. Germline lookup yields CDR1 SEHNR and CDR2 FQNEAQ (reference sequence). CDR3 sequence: CASIIPTSGGASYNEQFF. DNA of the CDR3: TGTGCCAGCATCATTCCGACTAGCGGGGGGGCCTCCTACAATGAGCAGTTCTTC.

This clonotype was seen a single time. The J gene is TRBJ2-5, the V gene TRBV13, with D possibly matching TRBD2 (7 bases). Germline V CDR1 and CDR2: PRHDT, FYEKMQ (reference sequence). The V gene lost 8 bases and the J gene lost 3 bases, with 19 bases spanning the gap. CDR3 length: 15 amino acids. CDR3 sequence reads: CASYKRGGAEETQYF. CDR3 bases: TGTGCCAGCTACAAAAGGGGGGGGGCCGAAGAGACCCAGTACTTC.

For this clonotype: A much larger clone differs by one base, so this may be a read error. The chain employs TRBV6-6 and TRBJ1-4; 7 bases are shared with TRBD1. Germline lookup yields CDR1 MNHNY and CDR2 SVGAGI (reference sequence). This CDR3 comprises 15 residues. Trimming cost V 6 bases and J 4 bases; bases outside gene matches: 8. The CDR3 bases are TGTGCCAGCAGGAGGGACAGCCAGATTAATGAAAAACTGTTTTTT. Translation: CASRRDSQINEKLFF.

The CDR3 sequence: CASSLRERQGAANTEAFF. CDR3 coding DNA: TGTGCCAGCAGTTTGAGGGAGAGACAGGGGGCGGCGAACACTGAAGCTTTCTTT. The chain carries TRBV12-3 or TRBV12-4 and TRBJ1-1; 10 bases align to TRBD1. J lost 1 base, V lost 3 bases, and 11 bases had no gene match. The CDR3 contains 18 residues.

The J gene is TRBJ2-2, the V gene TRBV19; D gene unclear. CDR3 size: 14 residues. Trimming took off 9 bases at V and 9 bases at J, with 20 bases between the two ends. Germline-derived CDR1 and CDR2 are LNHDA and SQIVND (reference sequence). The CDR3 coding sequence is TGTGCCAGGGGTTGCAAGAGAGCCTGCAGGGAGCTGTTTTTT. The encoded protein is CARGCKRACRELFF. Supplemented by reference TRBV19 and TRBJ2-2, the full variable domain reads DGGITQSPKYLFRKEGQNVTLSCEQNLNHDAMYWYRQDPGQGLRLIYYSQIVNDFQKGDIAEGYSVSREKKESFPLTVTSAQKNPTAFYLCARGCKRACRELFFGEGSRLTVL.

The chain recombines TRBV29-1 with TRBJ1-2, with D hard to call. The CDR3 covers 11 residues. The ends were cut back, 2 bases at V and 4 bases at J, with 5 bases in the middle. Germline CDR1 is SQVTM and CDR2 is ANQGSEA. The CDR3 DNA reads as TGCAGCGTTGAATATGGCTATGGCTACACCTTC. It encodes CSVEYGYGYTF.

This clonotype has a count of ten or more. Here the CDR3 reads CASSYSRYMNTEAFF. As DNA, the CDR3 is TGTGCCAGCAGTTACTCTCGTTACATGAACACTGAAGCTTTCTTT. V usage is TRBV6-5 and J usage is TRBJ1-1; D ambiguous. V lost 0 bases and J 0 bases, leaving 8 bases between the germline ends. Germline loops: CDR1 MNHEY, CDR2 SVGAGI. CDR3 length: 15 amino acids.

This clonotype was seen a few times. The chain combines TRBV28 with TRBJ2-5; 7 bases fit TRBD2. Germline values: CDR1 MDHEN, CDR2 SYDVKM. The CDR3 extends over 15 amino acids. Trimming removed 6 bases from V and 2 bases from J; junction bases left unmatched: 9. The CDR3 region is CASSPQEGGQETQYF. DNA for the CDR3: TGTGCCAGCAGCCCCCAGGAGGGAGGGCAAGAGACCCAGTACTTC.

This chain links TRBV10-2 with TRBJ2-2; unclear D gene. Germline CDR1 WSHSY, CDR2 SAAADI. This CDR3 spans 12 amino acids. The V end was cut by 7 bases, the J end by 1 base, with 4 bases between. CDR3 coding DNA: TGCGCCAGCACGGAGAACACCGGGGAGCTGTTTTTT. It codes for CASTENTGELFF.

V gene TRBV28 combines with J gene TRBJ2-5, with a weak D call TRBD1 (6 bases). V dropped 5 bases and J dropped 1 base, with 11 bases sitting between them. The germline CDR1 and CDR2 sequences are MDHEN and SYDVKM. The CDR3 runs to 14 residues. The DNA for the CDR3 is TGTGCCAGCAGTGACAGGACGATCCAAGAGACCCAGTACTTC. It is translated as CASSDRTIQETQYF.

The CDR3 spells CASSIGGGWNEQFF. The CDR3 nucleotides are TGTGCCAGTAGTATTGGCGGGGGTTGGAATGAGCAGTTCTTC. The chain couples TRBV19 to TRBJ2-1; TRBD2 matches 7 bases. J was trimmed by 7 bases and V by 3 bases; bases with no gene match: 6. The germline CDR1 and CDR2 sequences are LNHDA and SQIVND (reference sequence). The CDR3 is 14 residues long.

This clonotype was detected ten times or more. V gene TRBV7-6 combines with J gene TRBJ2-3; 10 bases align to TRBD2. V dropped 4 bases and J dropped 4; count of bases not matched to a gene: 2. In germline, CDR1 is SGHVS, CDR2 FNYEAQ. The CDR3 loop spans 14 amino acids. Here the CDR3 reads CASSSSGGADTQYF. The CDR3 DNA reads TGTGCCAGCAGCTCGAGCGGGGGGGCAGATACGCAGTATTTT.

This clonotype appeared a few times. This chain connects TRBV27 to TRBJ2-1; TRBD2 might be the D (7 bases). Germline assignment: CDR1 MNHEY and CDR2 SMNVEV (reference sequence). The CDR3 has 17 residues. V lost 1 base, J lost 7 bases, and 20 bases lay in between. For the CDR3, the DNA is TGTGCCAGCAGTTTATGGCCTGGGGGGGGCCGAGGAAATGAGCAGTTCTTC. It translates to CASSLWPGGGRGNEQFF.

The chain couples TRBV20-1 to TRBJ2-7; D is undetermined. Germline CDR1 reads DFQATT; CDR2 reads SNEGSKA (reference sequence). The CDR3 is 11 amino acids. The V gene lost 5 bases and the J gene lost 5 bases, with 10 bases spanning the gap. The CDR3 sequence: CSARRANEQYV. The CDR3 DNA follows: TGCAGTGCTCGACGGGCGAACGAGCAGTACGTC.

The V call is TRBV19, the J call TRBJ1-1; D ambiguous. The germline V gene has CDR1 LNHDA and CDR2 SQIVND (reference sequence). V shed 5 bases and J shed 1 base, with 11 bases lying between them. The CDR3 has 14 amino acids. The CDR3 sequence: CASSVGRPNTEAFF. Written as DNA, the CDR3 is TGTGCCAGTAGTGTTGGGCGACCGAACACTGAAGCTTTCTTT.

CDR3 coding DNA: TGTGCCAGCAGCACGGCACCGGGCTACAATGAGCAGTTCTTC. Its translation: CASSTAPGYNEQFF. The rearrangement uses TRBV7-9 and TRBJ2-1; D not resolved. V lost 5 bases to trimming and J lost 3 bases, with 11 bases between them. The CDR3 sequence is 14 residues long. The germline V gene has CDR1 SEHNR and CDR2 FQNEAQ (reference sequence).

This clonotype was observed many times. CDR3 amino acids: CASSLPGLSNQPQHF. The CDR3 bases are TGTGCCAGCAGCTTACCGGGTCTTAGCAATCAGCCCCAGCATTTT. This chain links TRBV7-2 with TRBJ1-5; no clear D gene. Per germline, CDR1 SGHTA and CDR2 FQGNSA. Between the trimmed V and J ends, which lost 2 bases and 0 bases, there was a span of 8 bases. The CDR3 loop spans 15 amino acids. Drawing the rest from reference TRBV7-2 and TRBJ1-5, the complete variable domain is GAGVSQSPSNKVTEKGKDVELRCDPISGHTALYWYRQSLGQGLEFLIYFQGNSAPDKSGLPSDRFSAERTGGSVSTLTIQRTQQEDSAVYLCASSLPGLSNQPQHFGDGTRLSIL.

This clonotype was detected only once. DNA for the CDR3: TGTGCCAGCAGCGTAGTTGCTAGCGGAGACAATGAGCAGTTCTTC. It codes for CASSVVASGDNEQFF. The V and J genes are TRBV9 and TRBJ2-1, with 7 nucleotides matching TRBD2. The trim removed 0 bases at V and 5 bases at J, leaving 5 bases unmatched. This CDR3 contains 15 residues. The V gene's germline CDR1 is SGDLS and CDR2 YYNGEE.

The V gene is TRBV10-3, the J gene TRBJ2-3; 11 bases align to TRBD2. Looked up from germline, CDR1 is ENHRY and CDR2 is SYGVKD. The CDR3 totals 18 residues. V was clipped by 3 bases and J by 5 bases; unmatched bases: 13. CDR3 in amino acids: CAISDRAPSGGPKDTQYF. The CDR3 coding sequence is TGTGCCATCAGTGACCGGGCGCCTAGCGGGGGGCCGAAAGATACGCAGTATTTT.

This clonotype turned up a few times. The CDR3 DNA follows: TGTGCCAGCCGGAGGCAGAGCCTGAACACTGAAGCTTTCTTT. The encoded protein is CASRRQSLNTEAFF. The chain combines TRBV27 with TRBJ1-1; D is unresolved. There are 14 residues in the CDR3. Germline loops: CDR1 MNHEY, CDR2 SMNVEV (reference sequence). V gave up 8 bases and J gave up 0 bases, with 13 bases separating them.

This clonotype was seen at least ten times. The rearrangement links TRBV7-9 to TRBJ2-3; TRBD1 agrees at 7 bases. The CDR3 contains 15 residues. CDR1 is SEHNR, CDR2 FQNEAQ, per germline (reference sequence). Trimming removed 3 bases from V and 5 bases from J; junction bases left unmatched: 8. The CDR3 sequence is CASSFVTGNQDTQYF. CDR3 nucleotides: TGTGCCAGCAGCTTCGTGACAGGGAACCAAGATACGCAGTATTTT. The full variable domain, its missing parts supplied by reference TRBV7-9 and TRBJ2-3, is DTGVSQNPRHKITKRGQNVTFRCDPISEHNRLYWYRQTLGQGPEFLTYFQNEAQLEKSRLLSDRFSAERPKGSFSTLEIQRTEQGDSAMYLCASSFVTGNQDTQYFGPGTRLTVL.